The 32 T cell receptor beta chains below were found in one sample sequenced in a study of blood T cell repertoires in COVID-19 (dated by TCRdb to the early 2020s). The library was produced with the immunoSEQ multiplex PCR assay. In TCRdb, the immuneACCESS table is reduced to in-frame sequences with V and J assigned. These tables do not hold every clone; where another copy was compared, an unresolved V gene accounts for under half, and the others remain unexplained. In this sample the table shows tens of thousands of clones, about 86% of which occur a single time. Of the sample, approximately 20% falls within the top ten clones. Sample: peripheral blood. The source is a man in his forties or fifties in a cohort sampled during active COVID-19.

The chain combines TRBV4-1 with TRBJ2-5; TRBD2 might be the D (6 bases). Trimming left V 1 base short and J 4 bases short, with 13 bases between. CDR3 length equals 15 residues. Germline V CDR1 and CDR2: MGHRA, YSYEKL. The CDR3 DNA follows: TGCGCCAGCAGCCAAGTGCGGGGTACTGGAGAGACCCAGTACTTC. Amino acids: CASSQVRGTGETQYF.

The chain combines TRBV10-1 with TRBJ1-1; the match to TRBD1 covers 7 bases. The CDR3 is 17 residues long. Germline assignment: CDR1 WNHNN and CDR2 SYGVQD (reference sequence). V was clipped by 5 bases and J by 3 bases; unmatched bases: 15. The CDR3 DNA is TGCGCCAGCAGTATGTACAGGGGTGTGGGTTTGGACACTGAAGCTTTCTTT. As protein: CASSMYRGVGLDTEAFF.

This clone has a single count. The V gene is TRBV30, the J gene TRBJ2-2; 7 nucleotides agree with TRBD2. Trimming cost V 2 bases and J 2 bases; bases outside gene matches: 17. This CDR3 is built from 19 residues. Germline V gives CDR1 GTSNPN, CDR2 SVGIG (reference sequence). In DNA form, the CDR3 reads TGTGCCTGGAGTAACCGAGATTCGGGGGGACCGATTAACACCGGGGAGCTGTTTTTT. It is translated as CAWSNRDSGGPINTGELFF.

V and J are TRBV11-2 and TRBJ2-1, with D possibly TRBD1 on 5 matching bases. V was clipped by 3 bases and J by 9 bases, with 6 bases between them. CDR1 and CDR2 (germline): SGHAT, FQNNGV. The CDR3 has 11 residues. CDR3: CASSFRGEQFF. The CDR3 region has the DNA TGTGCCAGCAGCTTTAGGGGTGAGCAGTTCTTC. The full variable domain, completed using reference TRBV11-2 and TRBJ2-1, is EAGVAQSPRYKIIEKRQSVAFWCNPISGHATLYWYQQILGQGPKLLIQFQNNGVVDDSQLPKDRFSAERLKGVDSTLKIQPAKLEDSAVYLCASSFRGEQFFGPGTRLTVL.

The chain employs TRBV9 and TRBJ2-3; D might be TRBD2 (6 bases). There are 15 residues in the CDR3. Germline V lookup: CDR1 SGDLS, CDR2 YYNGEE. V lost 1 base and J lost 0, with 9 bases in between. The CDR3 protein is CASSVRAGSTDTQYF. CDR3 bases: TGTGCCAGCAGCGTACGAGCGGGTAGCACAGATACGCAGTATTTT. Full variable domain (rest looked up from reference TRBV9 and TRBJ2-3): DSGVTQTPKHLITATGQRVTLRCSPRSGDLSVYWYQQSLDQGLQFLIQYYNGEERAKGNILERFSAQQFPDLHSELNLSSLELGDSALYFCASSVRAGSTDTQYFGPGTRLTVL.

In this sample, this clone turned up a few times. V usage is TRBV15 and J usage is TRBJ2-5; 7 positions match TRBD1. The CDR3 is made up of 12 amino acids. Germline lookup yields CDR1 LNHNV and CDR2 YYDKDF (reference sequence). After removal of 8 bases from V and 3 bases from J, the junction contained 3 bases not matched to a gene. The CDR3 spells CATEGTEETQYF. The DNA for the CDR3 is TGTGCCACCGAGGGGACAGAAGAGACCCAGTACTTC.

V is TRBV12-3 or TRBV12-4 and J is TRBJ2-1, with D hard to call. The CDR3 consists of 13 residues. Trimming removed 1 base from V and 4 bases from J, with 5 bases in between. The CDR3: CASSLGLYNEQFF. CDR3 bases: TGTGCCAGCAGTTTAGGTCTTTACAATGAGCAGTTCTTC.

This chain connects TRBV12-3 or TRBV12-4 to TRBJ2-7, with TRBD1 matching 8 bases. V shed 6 bases, J shed 3 bases, and the junction held 4 bases outside the gene matches. The CDR3 totals 13 residues. CDR3 in amino acids: CASRGQGNYEQYF. The DNA of the CDR3 is TGTGCCAGCAGAGGACAGGGCAACTACGAGCAGTACTTC.

This chain connects TRBV5-1 to TRBJ1-1; the D gene is possibly TRBD1 (6 bases). Trimming removed 5 bases from V and 3 bases from J, with 11 bases in between. Per germline, CDR1 SGHRS and CDR2 YFSETQ. The CDR3 contains 13 residues. This CDR3 reads CASRAPGDTEAFF. The CDR3 region has the DNA TGCGCCAGCAGAGCTCCAGGGGACACTGAAGCTTTCTTT.

The chain combines TRBV12-3 or TRBV12-4 with TRBJ1-2; D may be TRBD1 (5 bases). This CDR3 comprises 13 residues. The V end lost 0 bases, the J end lost 3 bases, and 5 bases lay between the germline ends. CDR3 region: CASSLAGDYGYTF. Here the CDR3 DNA reads TGTGCCAGCAGTTTAGCAGGGGACTATGGCTACACCTTC.

The chain joins TRBV4-2 to TRBJ2-7; D uncertain. The CDR3 totals 13 residues. V lost 4 bases, J lost 4 bases, and 11 bases lay in between. Per the germline V gene, CDR1 is LGHNA and CDR2 is YNFKEQ. The CDR3 sequence: CASSPTPGYEQYV. The CDR3 nucleotides are TGTGCCAGCAGCCCCACGCCGGGTTACGAGCAGTACGTC.

This chain links TRBV5-1 with TRBJ1-4; a weak D match, TRBD1 (6 bases). This CDR3 region has 16 residues. V was shortened by 0 bases and J by 6 bases, with 15 bases between the two germline ends. CDR1 is SGHRS and CDR2 is YFSETQ in the germline V gene. The CDR3 reads CASSLVFSGDDEKLFF. CDR3 in DNA: TGCGCCAGCAGCTTGGTCTTTTCAGGGGATGATGAAAAACTGTTTTTT.

The chain employs TRBV5-1 and TRBJ1-1, with 8 bases that match TRBD1. This CDR3 has 13 amino acids. Unmatched junction bases numbered 5, after V lost 4 bases and J lost 6 bases. Germline loops: CDR1 SGHRS, CDR2 YFSETQ. Here the CDR3 reads CASSTGQEAEAFF. The CDR3 coding sequence is TGCGCCAGCAGCACGGGACAGGAAGCTGAAGCTTTCTTT.

The J gene is TRBJ1-2, the V gene TRBV5-5, with 9 bases aligning to TRBD1. Trimming at V came to 0 bases and at J to 5 bases, leaving 2 bases not matched to a gene. There are 14 residues in the CDR3. Germline V gives CDR1 SGHKS, CDR2 YYEKEE (reference sequence). CDR3 DNA sequence: TGTGCCAGCAGCTTGGTTGGACAGGGGTATGGCTACACCTTC. Protein sequence: CASSLVGQGYGYTF.

This chain joins TRBV7-9 and TRBJ1-5; tentative D call: TRBD1 (5 bases). The CDR3 runs 13 residues. Trimming left V 3 bases short and J 6 bases short, with 9 bases between. The V gene's germline CDR1 is SEHNR and CDR2 FQNEAQ (reference sequence). Here the CDR3 reads CASSLQGTQPQHF. The CDR3 DNA reads TGTGCCAGCAGCTTGCAGGGAACTCAGCCCCAGCATTTT.

The V gene is TRBV28, the J gene TRBJ1-2; D gene unclear. CDR1 and CDR2 (germline): MDHEN, SYDVKM. The CDR3 length is 13 residues. V was clipped by 4 bases and J by 8 bases, with 14 bases between them. DNA for the CDR3: TGTGCCAGCAGTTCGGCGGGGATGAGAGGCTACACCTTC. Encoded protein: CASSSAGMRGYTF.

The chain combines TRBV6-2 or TRBV6-3 with TRBJ2-7; tentative D call: TRBD1 (6 bases). Trimming pared 4 bases from V and 2 bases from J, leaving 15 bases between. This CDR3 region has 15 residues. Per the germline V gene, CDR1 is MNHEY and CDR2 is SVGEGT. Written as DNA, the CDR3 is TGTGCCAGCAGTTTGCGACAGGACATAACCTACGAGCAGTACTTC. Translation gives CASSLRQDITYEQYF.

In its sample, this clone ranks as medium-sized. Distinct nucleotide sequences in the sample also encode this CDR3. The rearrangement joins TRBV29-1 to TRBJ1-5; 9 bases map to TRBD1. CDR3 size: 13 residues. In germline, CDR1 is SQVTM, CDR2 ANQGSEA. V trimming: 5 bases; J trimming: 6 bases; junction bases outside the gene matches: 5. For the CDR3, the DNA is TGCAGCGTTAAACAGGGGGCGGGTCAGCCCCAGCATTTT. It specifies CSVKQGAGQPQHF.

This clone was found once. V and J are TRBV5-6 and TRBJ2-5, with TRBD2 as a possible D gene (5 bases). V lost 3 bases and J lost 5, with 20 bases in between. Germline lookup yields CDR1 SGHDT and CDR2 YYEEEE. This CDR3 comprises 16 residues. The CDR3 spells CASSSAKDPGGETQYF. The DNA of the CDR3 is TGTGCCAGCAGCTCCGCCAAAGACCCCGGCGGGGAGACCCAGTACTTC.

The V gene is TRBV13, the J gene TRBJ1-1; D is unclear. The CDR3 covers 13 residues. V was pared by 9 bases and J by 3 bases, with 14 bases between. Germline-derived CDR1 and CDR2 are PRHDT and FYEKMQ (reference sequence). For the CDR3, the DNA is TGTGCCAGTTGTCGATGGGAGGACACTGAAGCTTTCTTT. Its protein product is CASCRWEDTEAFF.

This clone is termed medium-sized. Additional DNA sequences in this sample encode the identical CDR3. The genes are TRBV29-1 and TRBJ1-5; TRBD1 agrees at 10 bases. Germline CDR1 is SQVTM and CDR2 is ANQGSEA. There are 13 residues in the CDR3. Trimming at V came to 5 bases and at J to 7 bases, leaving 5 bases not matched to a gene. This chain's CDR3 is CSVRQGAGQPQHF. CDR3 DNA sequence: TGCAGCGTTCGACAGGGGGCAGGACAGCCCCAGCATTTT.

This clone appeared a single time. V gene TRBV9 combines with J gene TRBJ2-2, with D perhaps matching TRBD2 (5 bases). V was pared by 0 bases and J by 5 bases, with 8 bases between. This CDR3 is 14 amino acids long. Germline values: CDR1 SGDLS, CDR2 YYNGEE. CDR3 region: CASSVGSGTGELFF. The CDR3, as DNA: TGTGCCAGCAGCGTAGGTTCGGGGACCGGGGAGCTGTTTTTT.

V is TRBV19 and J is TRBJ1-1; 8 positions match TRBD1. Losses at the gene ends were 6 bases for V and 5 bases for J; bases not matched to a gene: 11. CDR1 and CDR2 (germline): LNHDA, SQIVND (reference sequence). The CDR3 contains 15 residues. The CDR3 DNA follows: TGTGCCAGTAGCAGTTTTGACAGGGGAAGGACTGAAGCTTTCTTT. This translates into CASSSFDRGRTEAFF. The entire variable domain, with the rest obtained from reference TRBV19 and TRBJ1-1, is as follows: DGGITQSPKYLFRKEGQNVTLSCEQNLNHDAMYWYRQDPGQGLRLIYYSQIVNDFQKGDIAEGYSVSREKKESFPLTVTSAQKNPTAFYLCASSSFDRGRTEAFFGQGTRLTVV.

The CDR3, as DNA: TGTGCCAGCAGCTCACAACCGGGACAGATCAATGAGCAGTTCTTC. The encoded protein is CASSSQPGQINEQFF. This chain joins TRBV4-2 and TRBJ2-1, with 7 bases fitting TRBD1. With 5 bases clipped from V and 6 bases from J, the junction kept 10 bases outside the gene matches. Germline assignment: CDR1 LGHNA and CDR2 YNFKEQ. This CDR3 comprises 15 residues.

The genes are TRBV13 and TRBJ2-3; TRBD2 matches at 9 bases. CDR1 PRHDT and CDR2 FYEKMQ come from the germline V gene (reference sequence). The CDR3 extends over 17 amino acids. J was trimmed by 2 bases and V by 5 bases; bases with no gene match: 11. CDR3 residues: CASSPYMRGGDTDTQYF. DNA of the CDR3: TGTGCCAGCAGCCCCTATATGCGGGGGGGGGACACAGATACGCAGTATTTT. The complete variable domain, with remaining parts taken from reference TRBV13 and TRBJ2-3, reads AAGVIQSPRHLIKEKRETATLKCYPIPRHDTVYWYQQGPGQDPQFLISFYEKMQSDKGSIPDRFSAQQFSDYHSELNMSSLELGDSALYFCASSPYMRGGDTDTQYFGPGTRLTVL.

The CDR3 DNA sequence: TGCAGCGTTGAGTGGCGGGGGACGCAAGAGCAGTACTTC. Translating gives CSVEWRGTQEQYF. The chain couples TRBV29-1 to TRBJ2-7, with 7 bases fitting TRBD2. The CDR3 loop spans 13 amino acids. V lost 3 bases and J lost 7; bases outside the gene matches: 9. The V gene's germline CDR1 is SQVTM and CDR2 ANQGSEA.

The chain employs TRBV13 and TRBJ1-5; no firm D call. This CDR3 region has 15 residues. Germline assignment: CDR1 PRHDT and CDR2 FYEKMQ (reference sequence). V gave up 0 bases and J gave up 0 bases, with 6 bases separating them. The chain's CDR3 is CASSLGTDSNQPQHF. The DNA of the CDR3 is TGTGCCAGCAGCTTAGGCACAGATAGCAATCAGCCCCAGCATTTT.

The chain is built from TRBV5-1 and TRBJ1-4, with D hard to call. This CDR3 spans 18 amino acids. Trimming took 1 base from V and 0 from J, leaving 16 bases between them. Germline loops: CDR1 SGHRS, CDR2 YFSETQ. CDR3 residues: CASSLLPAGSATNEKLFF. The DNA for the CDR3 is TGCGCCAGCAGCTTGTTGCCCGCCGGGAGTGCAACTAATGAAAAACTGTTTTTT.

V usage is TRBV10-1 and J usage is TRBJ1-5, with D possibly matching TRBD1 (6 bases). V was shortened by 6 bases and J by 1 base, with 13 bases between the two germline ends. The CDR3 consists of 15 residues. The germline gives CDR1 WNHNN, CDR2 SYGVQD (reference sequence). The CDR3: CASRRGADSNQPQHF. The CDR3, as DNA: TGCGCCAGCAGGCGGGGGGCTGACAGCAATCAGCCCCAGCATTTT.

The rearrangement links TRBV27 to TRBJ1-1; a possible D gene is TRBD1 (5 bases). The CDR3 length is 13 residues. Trimming removed 2 bases at V and 6 bases at J, with 10 bases between. Germline CDR1 and CDR2: MNHEY and SMNVEV (reference sequence). CDR3 residues: CASSLRGSAEAFF. CDR3 DNA sequence: TGTGCCAGCAGTTTACGGGGGTCGGCTGAAGCTTTCTTT.

The V call is TRBV9, the J call TRBJ1-2, with D possibly TRBD1 on 6 matching bases. The CDR3 length is 15 residues. V was pared by 3 bases and J by 7 bases, with 19 bases between. Germline CDR1 is SGDLS and CDR2 is YYNGEE. The CDR3: CASSGPGHRSSGYTF. DNA of the CDR3: TGTGCCAGCAGCGGACCGGGACATAGGAGTAGTGGCTACACCTTC.

This chain links TRBV7-9 with TRBJ2-7, with a weak D call TRBD1 (6 bases). Per the germline V gene, CDR1 is SEHNR and CDR2 is FQNEAQ (reference sequence). V lost 5 bases and J lost 0, with 11 bases in between. CDR3 length: 14 amino acids. The CDR3 here is CASSPSGHSYEQYF. The CDR3 nucleotides are TGTGCCAGCAGCCCTTCGGGACACTCCTACGAGCAGTACTTC. Filled out from reference TRBV7-9 and TRBJ2-7, the complete variable domain reads DTGVSQNPRHKITKRGQNVTFRCDPISEHNRLYWYRQTLGQGPEFLTYFQNEAQLEKSRLLSDRFSAERPKGSFSTLEIQRTEQGDSAMYLCASSPSGHSYEQYFGPGTRLTVT.